This is a list of T cell receptor beta chains from one sample in a study of beta chain features in type 1 diabetes. Libraries were prepared by immunoSEQ multiplex PCR; TCRdb keeps only in-frame clonotypes and omits some of them. The sample lists more than 250,000 clones; roughly 22% were seen once. Sequenced input: naive CD4+ T cells from blood. These receptors all come from a woman between 35 and 50 years old with type 1 diabetes. The CDR3 runs from the conserved cysteine through the conserved F or W. The listing skips clone size in some rows; elsewhere it reads once, few, many or a size class.

V gene: TRBV7-3
J gene: TRBJ2-1
clone size: few
CDR3 protein: CASSLFGRDDEQFF

V gene: TRBV28
J gene: TRBJ2-1
clone size: NA
CDR3 protein: CASSLRRGSSYNEQFF

V gene: TRBV11-1
J gene: TRBJ2-4
clone size: few
CDR3 protein: CASSLQREVIQYF

V gene: TRBV29-1
J gene: TRBJ2-7
clone size: NA
CDR3 protein: CSVRGQAPTEQYF

V gene: TRBV18
J gene: TRBJ1-2
clone size: NA
CDR3 protein: CASLPTGTHYGYTF

V gene: TRBV6-1
J gene: TRBJ1-2
clone size: NA
CDR3 protein: CASTSSPGGQGYTF

V gene: TRBV11-2
J gene: TRBJ2-6
clone size: NA
CDR3 protein: CASSPPRGANVLTF

V gene: TRBV30
J gene: TRBJ2-1
clone size: few
CDR3 protein: CAWSPSYNEQFF

V gene: TRBV5-4
J gene: TRBJ2-5
clone size: NA
CDR3 protein: CASSLASSGGQETQYF

V gene: TRBV9
J gene: TRBJ2-4
clone size: NA
CDR3 protein: CASSSRPAGPWNIQYF

V gene: TRBV6-1
J gene: TRBJ2-5
clone size: NA
CDR3 protein: CASSGDRLETQYF

V gene: TRBV7-9
J gene: TRBJ1-1
clone size: NA
CDR3 protein: CASSWDSFTFF

V gene: TRBV4-2
J gene: TRBJ2-3
clone size: few
CDR3 protein: CASSQDQASGGSGTDTQYF

V gene: TRBV7-6
J gene: TRBJ2-5
clone size: few
CDR3 protein: CASSLNTNLQETQYF

V gene: TRBV5-6
J gene: TRBJ1-2
clone size: NA
CDR3 protein: CASSFDRANYGYTF

V gene: TRBV7-9
J gene: TRBJ2-5
clone size: few
CDR3 protein: CASSPGVRETQYF

V gene: TRBV5-4
J gene: TRBJ2-1
clone size: few
CDR3 protein: CASSSSGTGGHEQFF

V gene: TRBV7-9
J gene: TRBJ2-1
clone size: NA
CDR3 protein: CASSYFSGTSVYNEQFF

V gene: TRBV5-6
J gene: TRBJ1-6
clone size: NA
CDR3 protein: CASSLDTNSPLHF

V gene: TRBV28
J gene: TRBJ1-4
clone size: NA
CDR3 protein: CASNPPGANEKLFF

V gene: TRBV4-2
J gene: TRBJ2-2
clone size: few
CDR3 protein: CASSQLILAGARRNTGELFF

V gene: TRBV4-2
J gene: TRBJ2-7
clone size: few
CDR3 protein: CASSQEDSAGGYEQYF

V gene: TRBV28
J gene: TRBJ1-1
clone size: NA
CDR3 protein: CASSYWQPGNTEAFF

V gene: TRBV7-9
J gene: TRBJ2-2
clone size: few
CDR3 protein: CASSLGTGPRTTGELFF

V gene: TRBV29-1
J gene: TRBJ1-1
clone size: few
CDR3 protein: CSAGKSINTEAFF